This entry concerns a single TCR beta chain. What it recognizes is unknown. TCRdb ran MiXCR on the reads and lists one entry per CDR3 protein. Of some 150,000 distinct CDR3 sequences in the sample, around a quarter were seen once. With 5 bases clipped from V and 5 bases from J, the junction kept 16 bases outside the gene matches. This CDR3 spans 17 amino acids. This sample was taken from a study of T cell repertoires in cytomegalovirus infection. Across the whole study: Signatures in public TCR beta sequences pointed to both CMV infection and matching HLA type.

Study conclusions and caveats: Identification of carriers of CMV plus the relevant HLA was achieved through cumulative public TCR beta family frequency. Clonotypes of TCR beta that were HLA-C-restricted and CMV-specific dominated the ex vivo response.

This rearrangement joins TRBV12-3 or TRBV12-4 to TRBJ2-5; 8 bases line up with TRBD2. Material: PBMCs. The origin of this receptor is a human donor in good health (CMV status not recorded). Some clones in this sample may be carry-over from other donors' samples. In DNA, the CDR3 is TGTGCCAGCAGTCTAAAGCAATATGCGGGGGGCGGGGAGACCCAGTACTTC. This translates into CASSLKQYAGGGETQYF.